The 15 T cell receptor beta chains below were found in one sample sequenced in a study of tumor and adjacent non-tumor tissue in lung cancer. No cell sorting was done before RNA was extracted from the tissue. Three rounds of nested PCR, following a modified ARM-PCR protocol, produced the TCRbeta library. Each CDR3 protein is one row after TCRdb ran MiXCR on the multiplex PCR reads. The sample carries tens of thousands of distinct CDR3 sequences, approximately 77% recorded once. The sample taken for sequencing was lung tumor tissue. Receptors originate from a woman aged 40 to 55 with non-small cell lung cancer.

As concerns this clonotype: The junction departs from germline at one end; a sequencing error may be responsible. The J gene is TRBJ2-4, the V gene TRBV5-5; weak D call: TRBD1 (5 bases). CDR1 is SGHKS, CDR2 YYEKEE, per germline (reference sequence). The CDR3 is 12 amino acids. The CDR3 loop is CASTVDINIQNF. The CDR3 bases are TGTGCCAGCACCGTGGACATCAACATTCAGAACTTC.

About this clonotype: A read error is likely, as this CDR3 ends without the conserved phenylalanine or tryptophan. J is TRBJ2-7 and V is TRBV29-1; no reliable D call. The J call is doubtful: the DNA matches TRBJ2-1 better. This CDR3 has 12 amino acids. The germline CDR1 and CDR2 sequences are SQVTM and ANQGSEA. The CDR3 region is CSIGSSNHEQFS. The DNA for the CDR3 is TGCAGCATTGGAAGTAGCAACCACGAGCAGTTCTCC.

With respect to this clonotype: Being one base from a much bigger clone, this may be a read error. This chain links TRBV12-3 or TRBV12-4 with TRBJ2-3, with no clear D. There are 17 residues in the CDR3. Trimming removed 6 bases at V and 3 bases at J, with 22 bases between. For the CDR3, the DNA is TGTGCCAGCAGCCCCCACGGTGGGGATTGGGTGACAGATACGCAGTATTTT. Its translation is CASSPHGGDWVTDTQYF.

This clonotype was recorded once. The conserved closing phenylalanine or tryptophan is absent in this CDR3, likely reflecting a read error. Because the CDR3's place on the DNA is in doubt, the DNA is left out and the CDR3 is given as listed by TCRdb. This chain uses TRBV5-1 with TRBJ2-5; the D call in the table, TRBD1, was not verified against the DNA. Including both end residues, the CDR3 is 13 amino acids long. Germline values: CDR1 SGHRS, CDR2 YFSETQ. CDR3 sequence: CASSPGTKETQYL.

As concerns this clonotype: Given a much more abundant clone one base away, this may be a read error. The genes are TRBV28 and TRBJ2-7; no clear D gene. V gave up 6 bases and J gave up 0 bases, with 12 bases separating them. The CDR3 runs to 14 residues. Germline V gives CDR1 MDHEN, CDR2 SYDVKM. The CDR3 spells CASRRPTSSYEQYF. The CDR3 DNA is TGTGCCAGCAGAAGACCGACGAGCTCCTACGAGCAGTACTTC.

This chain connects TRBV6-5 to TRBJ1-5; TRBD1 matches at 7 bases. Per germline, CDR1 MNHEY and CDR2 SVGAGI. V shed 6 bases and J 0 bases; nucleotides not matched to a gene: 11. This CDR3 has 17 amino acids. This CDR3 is CASRWTGSRNSNQPQHF. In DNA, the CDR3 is TGTGCCAGCAGGTGGACAGGTTCTAGGAATAGCAATCAGCCCCAGCATTTT.

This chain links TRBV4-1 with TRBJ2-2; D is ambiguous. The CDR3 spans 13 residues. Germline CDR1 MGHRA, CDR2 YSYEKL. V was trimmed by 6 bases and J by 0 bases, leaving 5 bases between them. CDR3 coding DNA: TGCGCCAGCAGGGGATCGAACACCGGGGAGCTGTTTTTT. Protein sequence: CASRGSNTGELFF.

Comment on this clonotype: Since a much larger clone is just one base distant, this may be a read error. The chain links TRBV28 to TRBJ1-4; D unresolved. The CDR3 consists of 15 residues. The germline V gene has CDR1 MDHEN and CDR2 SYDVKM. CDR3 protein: CASGASSLGNEKPFF. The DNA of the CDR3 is TGTGCCAGCGGCGCGAGTAGTTTAGGGAATGAAAAACCGTTTTTT.

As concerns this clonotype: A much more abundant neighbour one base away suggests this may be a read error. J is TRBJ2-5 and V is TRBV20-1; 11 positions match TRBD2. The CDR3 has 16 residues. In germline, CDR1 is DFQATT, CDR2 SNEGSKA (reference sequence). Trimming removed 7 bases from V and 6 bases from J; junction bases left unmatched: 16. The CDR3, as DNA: TGCAGTGACATCCCAAATCTAGCGGGAGGCGGGAAGACCCAGTACTTC. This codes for CSDIPNLAGGGKTQYF.

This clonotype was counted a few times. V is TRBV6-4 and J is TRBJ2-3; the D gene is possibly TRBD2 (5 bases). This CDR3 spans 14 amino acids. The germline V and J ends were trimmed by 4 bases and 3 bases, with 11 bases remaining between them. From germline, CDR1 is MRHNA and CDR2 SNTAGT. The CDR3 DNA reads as TGTGCCAGCAGTGTCGAACGGGAAACAGATACGCAGTATTTT. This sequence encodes CASSVERETDTQYF.

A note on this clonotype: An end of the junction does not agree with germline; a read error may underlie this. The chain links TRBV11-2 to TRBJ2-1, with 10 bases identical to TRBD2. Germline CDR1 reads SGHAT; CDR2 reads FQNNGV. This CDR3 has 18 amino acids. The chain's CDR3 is CVSSSRIVSSGGLREQFF. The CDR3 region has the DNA TGTGTCAGCAGCTCGCGCATCGTATCTAGCGGGGGACTAAGAGAGCAGTTCTTC.

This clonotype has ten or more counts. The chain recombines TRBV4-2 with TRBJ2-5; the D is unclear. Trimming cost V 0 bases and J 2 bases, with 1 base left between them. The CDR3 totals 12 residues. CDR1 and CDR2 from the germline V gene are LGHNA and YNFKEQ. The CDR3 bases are TGTGCCAGCAGCCAAGAGCAAGAGACCCAGTACTTC. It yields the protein CASSQEQETQYF.

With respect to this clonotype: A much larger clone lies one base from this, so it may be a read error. The CDR3 region is CVSSTPGGGETQYF. Written as DNA, the CDR3 is TGTGTCAGCAGCACCCCAGGGGGGGGGGAGACCCAGTACTTC. V usage is TRBV6-6 and J usage is TRBJ2-5; possibly TRBD1 or TRBD2 for D (7 bases each). The germline CDR1 and CDR2 sequences are MNHNY and SVGAGI (reference sequence). This CDR3 contains 14 residues.

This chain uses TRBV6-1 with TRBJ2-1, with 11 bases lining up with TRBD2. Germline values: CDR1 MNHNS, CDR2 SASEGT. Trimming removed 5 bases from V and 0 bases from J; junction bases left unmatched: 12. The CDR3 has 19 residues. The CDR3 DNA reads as TGTGCCAGCAGTAAATGGACTAGCGGGTGGTTGGACTCCTACAATGAGCAGTTCTTC. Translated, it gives CASSKWTSGWLDSYNEQFF.

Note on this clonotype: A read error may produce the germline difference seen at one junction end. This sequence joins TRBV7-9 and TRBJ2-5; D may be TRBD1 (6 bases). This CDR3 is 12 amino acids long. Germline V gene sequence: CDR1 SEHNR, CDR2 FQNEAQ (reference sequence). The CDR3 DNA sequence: TGTGCCAGCAGCACCCCCGGGACACTCGCATTCTTC. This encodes CASSTPGTLAFF.